These T cell receptor beta chains were read from a single sample in a study of tumor and adjacent non-tumor tissue in lung cancer. TCRdb used MiXCR to reprocess the multiplex PCR reads, holding one entry per CDR3 protein. The sample has under 150,000 distinct CDR3 sequences, around 65% seen once. Sequencing used lung tumor tissue. The receptors were sampled from a man between 60 and 75 years old with small cell lung cancer. Each CDR3 is given with its conserved first and last residue. Fields, in order: V gene, J gene, CDR3 length, CDR3 protein.

>TRBV12-3/TRBV12-4|TRBJ2-3|15
CASSLETLSTDTQYF
>TRBV12-5|TRBJ2-1|14
CASGLLAGGWEQFF
>TRBV4-1|TRBJ1-1|17
CASSKEGTGRAQGEAFF
>TRBV29-1|TRBJ2-7|15
CSVEDSSGRAFKQYF
>TRBV7-9|TRBJ2-3|13
CASSLADTNTQYF
>TRBV20-1|TRBJ2-1|11
CSARAWDEQFF
>TRBV6-1|TRBJ2-6|18
CASSFRTGGGSGVNVLTF
>TRBV20-1|TRBJ2-3|15
CSAIGVSGSTDTQYF
>TRBV11-2|TRBJ1-6|14
CANSSHTRGSPLHF
>TRBV12-3/TRBV12-4|TRBJ2-5|13
CASSYRIQETQYF
>TRBV11-2|TRBJ2-5|13
CASSWGLAETQYF
>TRBV11-2|TRBJ2-4|13
CANSLEAAGILYF
>TRBV6-5|TRBJ2-7|15
CASSYSSGLGYEQYF
>TRBV11-2|TRBJ2-7|18
CASSLIWLAGGPWHEQYF
>TRBV29-1|TRBJ1-5|13
CRVGATSNQPQHF
>TRBV11-3|TRBJ2-1|17
CTSSSGLAGGPYNEQFF
>TRBV6-1|TRBJ2-6|18
CASSFPGQALSGANVLSF
>TRBV11-1|TRBJ2-1|16
CATSFVGVRGRGEQFF
>TRBV6-2/TRBV6-3|TRBJ2-7|13
CASNGGSSYEQYF
>TRBV12-3/TRBV12-4|TRBJ2-6|18
CTSTDRGSLSSGANVLTF
>TRBV4-1|TRBJ2-7|12
CASSQGYGEQYF
>TRBV6-6|TRBJ2-2|16
CATSFSSGANTGEMFF
>TRBV20-1|TRBJ2-4|11
CSAKRQYIQYF
>TRBV6-2/TRBV6-3|TRBJ2-5|13
CASRRTEGETQYF
>TRBV20-1|TRBJ1-6|15
CSAVIWTSKNSPLHF
>TRBV6-2/TRBV6-3|TRBJ2-5|13
CASRLPTQETQYF
>TRBV20-1|TRBJ1-2|13
CSAWDSLGYGYTF
>TRBV6-5|TRBJ1-2|16
CGSSYETGTGAYGYTF
>TRBV29-1|TRBJ2-5|13
CSVRTGSGETQYF
>TRBV4-2|TRBJ2-5|16
CASSQGRLAGEETQYF
>TRBV20-1|TRBJ1-5|15
CSAKEEGGSNQPQHF
>TRBV20-1|TRBJ2-5|13
CSAERDTQETQYF
>TRBV28|TRBJ2-1|15
CASSSSGRRNNEQFF
>TRBV20-1|TRBJ1-1|15
CSARVGTGLNTEAFF
>TRBV20-1|TRBJ2-3|19
CSARVPLTRLAEVQDTQYF
>TRBV7-8|TRBJ1-1|14
CASSLGGGYTEAFF
>TRBV20-1|TRBJ2-1|16
CSASVQVANSYNEQFF
>TRBV11-3|TRBJ2-1|15
CASRPRGRAYNEQFF
>TRBV20-1|TRBJ1-5|11
CSARDDEAQHF
>TRBV4-1|TRBJ2-7|14
CASSRDQGPYEQYF
>TRBV20-1|TRBJ2-7|14
CRATPGVGSYEQYF
>TRBV4-2|TRBJ2-5|16
CASSQFQAGGQETQYF
>TRBV7-9|TRBJ1-2|12
CVSSLGAAGYTF
>TRBV4-1|TRBJ1-1|11
CANNQGNEAFF
>TRBV11-2|TRBJ2-5|12
CAGSVIGAHEYF
>TRBV6-1|TRBJ2-1|16
CASRAPIAGHLNEQFF
>TRBV11-1|TRBJ2-2|14
CASSLGGRTGELFF
>TRBV20-1|TRBJ1-4|14
CSARSGLRNEKLFF
>TRBV20-1|TRBJ2-3|14
CSARKGRSTDTQYF
>TRBV12-3/TRBV12-4|TRBJ2-5|14
CASRPGQAQETQYF
>TRBV11-2|TRBJ2-3|13
CASCSPPPDTQYF
>TRBV20-1|TRBJ2-1|13
CSARSSGRASEFF
>TRBV20-1|TRBJ2-7|13
CNAREPSGYEQYF
>TRBV7-8|TRBJ2-1|14
CASSYGTGSNEQFF
>TRBV10-3|TRBJ2-3|14
CAISEEGGRDTQYF
>TRBV7-9|TRBJ2-5|13
CASSSGQGQTQYF
>TRBV5-5|TRBJ1-1|15
CASSPGGGLGTEAFF
>TRBV5-1|TRBJ1-1|14
CVSSLDRGRREAFF